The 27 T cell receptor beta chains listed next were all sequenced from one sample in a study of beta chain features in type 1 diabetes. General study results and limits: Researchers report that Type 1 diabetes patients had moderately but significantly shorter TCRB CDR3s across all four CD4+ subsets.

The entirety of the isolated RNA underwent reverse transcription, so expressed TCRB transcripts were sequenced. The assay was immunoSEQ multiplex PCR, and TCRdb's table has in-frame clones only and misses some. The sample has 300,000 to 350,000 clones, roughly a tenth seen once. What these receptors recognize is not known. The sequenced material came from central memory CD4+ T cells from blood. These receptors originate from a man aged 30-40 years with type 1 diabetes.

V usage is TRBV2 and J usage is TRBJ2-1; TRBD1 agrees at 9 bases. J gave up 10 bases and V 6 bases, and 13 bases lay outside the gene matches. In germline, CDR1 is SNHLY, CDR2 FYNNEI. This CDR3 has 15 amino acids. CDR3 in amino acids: CASRFTGGRSEEQFF. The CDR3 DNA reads TGTGCCAGCAGGTTTACAGGGGGCAGGTCCGAAGAGCAGTTCTTC.

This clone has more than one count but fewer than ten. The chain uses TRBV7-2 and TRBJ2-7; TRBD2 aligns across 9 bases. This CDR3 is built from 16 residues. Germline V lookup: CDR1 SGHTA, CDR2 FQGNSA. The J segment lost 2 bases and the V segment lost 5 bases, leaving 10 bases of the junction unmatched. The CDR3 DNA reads TGTGCCAGCAGCCTCAGGGGACTAGCCCTCACCTACGAGCAGTACTTC. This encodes CASSLRGLALTYEQYF. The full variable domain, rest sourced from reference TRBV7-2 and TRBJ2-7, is GAGVSQSPSNKVTEKGKDVELRCDPISGHTALYWYRQSLGQGLEFLIYFQGNSAPDKSGLPSDRFSAERTGGSVSTLTIQRTQQEDSAVYLCASSLRGLALTYEQYFGPGTRLTVT.

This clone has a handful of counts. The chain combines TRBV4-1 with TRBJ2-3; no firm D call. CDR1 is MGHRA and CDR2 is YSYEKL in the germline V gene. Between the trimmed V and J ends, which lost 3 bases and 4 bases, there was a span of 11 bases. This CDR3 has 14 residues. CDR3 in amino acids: CASSQTSLADTQYF. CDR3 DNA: TGCGCCAGCAGCCAGACCTCCCTAGCAGATACGCAGTATTTT.

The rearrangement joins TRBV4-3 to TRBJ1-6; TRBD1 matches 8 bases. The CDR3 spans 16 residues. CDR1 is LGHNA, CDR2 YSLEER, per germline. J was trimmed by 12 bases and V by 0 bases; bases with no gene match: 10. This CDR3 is CASSQDLDRGYEPLHF. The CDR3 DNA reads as TGCGCCAGCAGCCAAGATCTTGACAGGGGTTATGAACCCCTCCACTTT.

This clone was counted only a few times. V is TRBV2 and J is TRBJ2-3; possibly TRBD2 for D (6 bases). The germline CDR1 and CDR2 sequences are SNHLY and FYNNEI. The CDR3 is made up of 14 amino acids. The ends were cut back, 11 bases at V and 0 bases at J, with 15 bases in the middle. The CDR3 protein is CARRRGTSTDTQYF. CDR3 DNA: TGTGCCCGCCGGAGGGGTACTAGCACAGATACGCAGTATTTT.

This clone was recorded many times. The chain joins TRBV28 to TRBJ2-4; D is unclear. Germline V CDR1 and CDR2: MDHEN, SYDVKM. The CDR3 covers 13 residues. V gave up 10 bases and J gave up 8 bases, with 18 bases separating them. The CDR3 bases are TGTGCCACAGAAGTAGTCTCTGAACACATTCAGTACTTC. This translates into CATEVVSEHIQYF.

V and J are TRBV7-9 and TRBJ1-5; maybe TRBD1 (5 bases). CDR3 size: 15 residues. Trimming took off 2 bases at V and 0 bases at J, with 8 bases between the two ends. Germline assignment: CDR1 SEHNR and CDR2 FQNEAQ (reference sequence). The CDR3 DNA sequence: TGTGCCAGCAGCTTATTGGGGGGTAGCAATCAGCCCCAGCATTTT. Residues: CASSLLGGSNQPQHF.

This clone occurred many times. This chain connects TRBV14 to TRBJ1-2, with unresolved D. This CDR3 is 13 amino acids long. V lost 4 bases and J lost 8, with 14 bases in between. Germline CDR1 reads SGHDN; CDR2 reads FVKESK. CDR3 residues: CASSPDGIRGYTF. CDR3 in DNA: TGTGCCAGCAGCCCAGACGGAATCAGGGGCTACACCTTC.

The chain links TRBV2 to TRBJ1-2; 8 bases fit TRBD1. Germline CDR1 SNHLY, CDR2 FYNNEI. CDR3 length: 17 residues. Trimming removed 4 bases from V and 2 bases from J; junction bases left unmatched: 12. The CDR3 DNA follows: TGTGCCAGCAGTGCGGGACAGGCGGAAACGAGAAACTATGGCTACACCTTC. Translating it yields CASSAGQAETRNYGYTF. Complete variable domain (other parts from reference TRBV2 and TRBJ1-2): EPEVTQTPSHQVTQMGQEVILRCVPISNHLYFYWYRQILGQKVEFLVSFYNNEISEKSEIFDDQFSVERPDGSNFTLKIRSTKLEDSAMYFCASSAGQAETRNYGYTFGSGTRLTVV.

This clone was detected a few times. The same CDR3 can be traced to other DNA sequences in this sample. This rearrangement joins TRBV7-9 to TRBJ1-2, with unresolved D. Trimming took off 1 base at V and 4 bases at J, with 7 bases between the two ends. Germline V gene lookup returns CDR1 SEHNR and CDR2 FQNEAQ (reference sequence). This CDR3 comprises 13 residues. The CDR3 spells CASSLGPGYGYTF. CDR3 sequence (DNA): TGTGCCAGCAGCTTAGGTCCAGGCTATGGCTACACCTTC.

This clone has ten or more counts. CDR3 region: CASSRDSHGYTF. The CDR3 DNA follows: TGTGCCAGCAGCAGGGACAGTCATGGCTACACCTTC. This chain connects TRBV5-6 to TRBJ1-2; 7 bases fit TRBD1. Germline CDR1 is SGHDT and CDR2 is YYEEEE. V lost 4 bases to trimming and J lost 6 bases; unmatched junction nucleotides: 3. This CDR3 has 12 amino acids.

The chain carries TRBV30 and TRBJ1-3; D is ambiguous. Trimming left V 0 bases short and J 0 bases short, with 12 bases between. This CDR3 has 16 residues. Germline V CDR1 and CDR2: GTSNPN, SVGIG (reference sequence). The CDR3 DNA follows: TGTGCCTGGAGTGTAGACTTACCCCGCTCTGGAAACACCATATATTTT. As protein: CAWSVDLPRSGNTIYF.

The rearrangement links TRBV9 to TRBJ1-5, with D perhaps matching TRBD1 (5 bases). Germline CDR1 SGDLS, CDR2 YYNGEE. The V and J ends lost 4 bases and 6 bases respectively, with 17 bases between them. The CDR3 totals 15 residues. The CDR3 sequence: CASSPSPGGGQPQHF. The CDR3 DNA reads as TGTGCCAGCAGCCCGTCCCCCGGGGGAGGTCAGCCCCAGCATTTT.

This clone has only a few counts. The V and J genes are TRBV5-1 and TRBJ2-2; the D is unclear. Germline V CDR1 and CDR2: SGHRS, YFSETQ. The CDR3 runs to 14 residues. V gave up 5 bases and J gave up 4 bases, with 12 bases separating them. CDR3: CASREVAGTGELFF. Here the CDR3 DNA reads TGCGCCAGCAGGGAAGTTGCCGGCACCGGGGAGCTGTTTTTT.

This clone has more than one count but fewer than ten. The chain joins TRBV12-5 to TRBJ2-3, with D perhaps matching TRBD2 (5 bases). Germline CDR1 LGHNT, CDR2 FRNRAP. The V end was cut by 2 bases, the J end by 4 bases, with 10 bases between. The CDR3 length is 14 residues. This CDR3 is CASGLRLEADTQYF. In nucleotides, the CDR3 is TGTGCTAGTGGTTTGCGACTGGAGGCAGATACGCAGTATTTT. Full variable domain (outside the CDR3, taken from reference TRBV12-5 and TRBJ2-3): DARVTQTPRHKVTEMGQEVTMRCQPILGHNTVFWYRQTMMQGLELLAYFRNRAPLDDSGMPKDRFSAEMPDATLATLKIQPSEPRDSAVYFCASGLRLEADTQYFGPGTRLTVL.

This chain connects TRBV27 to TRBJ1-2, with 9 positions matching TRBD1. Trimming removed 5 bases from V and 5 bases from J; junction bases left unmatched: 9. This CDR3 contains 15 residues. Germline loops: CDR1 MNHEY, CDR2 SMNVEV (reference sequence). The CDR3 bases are TGTGCCAGCAGTGCTATCGGGACAGGGTCGTATGGCTACACCTTC. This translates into CASSAIGTGSYGYTF.

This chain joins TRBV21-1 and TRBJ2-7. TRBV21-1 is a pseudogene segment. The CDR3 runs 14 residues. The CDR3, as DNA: TGTGCCAGCAGCAAATGGACGGTCACCTACGAGCAGTACTTC. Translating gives CASSKWTVTYEQYF.

The CDR3 DNA sequence: TGTGCCAGCAGACCGTATGTTACTAGGGCCGGGGAGACCCAGTACTTC. It encodes CASRPYVTRAGETQYF. The V and J genes are TRBV7-9 and TRBJ2-5; possibly TRBD2 for D (5 bases). The germline V gene encodes CDR1 SEHNR and CDR2 FQNEAQ (reference sequence). Deletions cut 6 bases from V and 5 bases from J, with 22 bases between. This CDR3 has 16 residues.

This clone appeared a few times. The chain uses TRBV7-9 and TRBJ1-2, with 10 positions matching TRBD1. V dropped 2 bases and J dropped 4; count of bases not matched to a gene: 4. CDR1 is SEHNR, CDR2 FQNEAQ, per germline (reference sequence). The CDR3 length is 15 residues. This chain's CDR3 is CASSLLGQGIYGYTF. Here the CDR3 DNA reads TGTGCCAGCAGCTTACTGGGACAGGGGATCTATGGCTACACCTTC.

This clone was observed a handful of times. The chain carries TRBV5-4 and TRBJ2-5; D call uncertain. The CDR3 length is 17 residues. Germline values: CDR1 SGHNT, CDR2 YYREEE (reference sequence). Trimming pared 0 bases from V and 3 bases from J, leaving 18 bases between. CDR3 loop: CASSLGPRDLGKETQYF. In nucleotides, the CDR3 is TGTGCCAGCAGCTTGGGACCAAGGGATTTGGGCAAAGAGACCCAGTACTTC.

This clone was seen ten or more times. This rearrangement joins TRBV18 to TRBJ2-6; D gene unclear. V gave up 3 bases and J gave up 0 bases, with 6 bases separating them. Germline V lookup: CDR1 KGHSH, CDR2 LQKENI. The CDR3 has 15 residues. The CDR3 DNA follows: TGTGCCAGCTCACCGCAGCCCTCTGGGGCCAACGTCCTGACTTTC. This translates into CASSPQPSGANVLTF.

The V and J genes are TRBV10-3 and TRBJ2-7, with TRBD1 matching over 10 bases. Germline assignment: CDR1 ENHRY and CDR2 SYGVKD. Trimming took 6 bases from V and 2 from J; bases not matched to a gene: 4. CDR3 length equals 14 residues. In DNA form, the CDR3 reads TGTGCCATCAGGCCGGGACAGGGGCCCTACGAGCAGTACTTC. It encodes CAIRPGQGPYEQYF.

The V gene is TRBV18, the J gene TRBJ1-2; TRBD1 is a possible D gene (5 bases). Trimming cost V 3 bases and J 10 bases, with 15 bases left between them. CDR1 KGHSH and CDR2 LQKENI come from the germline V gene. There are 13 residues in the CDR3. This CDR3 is CASSPGDQGVYTF. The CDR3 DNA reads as TGTGCCAGCTCACCCGGTGATCAGGGTGTCTACACCTTC.

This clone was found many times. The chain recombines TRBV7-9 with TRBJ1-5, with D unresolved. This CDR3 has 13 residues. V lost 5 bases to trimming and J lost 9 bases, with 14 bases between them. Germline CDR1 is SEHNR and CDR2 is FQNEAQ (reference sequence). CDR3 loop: CASSADHFRPQHF. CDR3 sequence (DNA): TGTGCCAGCAGCGCCGACCACTTCAGGCCCCAGCATTTT.

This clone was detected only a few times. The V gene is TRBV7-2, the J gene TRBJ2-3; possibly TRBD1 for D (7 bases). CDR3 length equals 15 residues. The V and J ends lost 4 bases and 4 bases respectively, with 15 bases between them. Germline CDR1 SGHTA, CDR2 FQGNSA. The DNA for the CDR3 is TGTGCCAGCAGCTCTAGACAGGGAGGCGCAGATACGCAGTATTTT. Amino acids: CASSSRQGGADTQYF.

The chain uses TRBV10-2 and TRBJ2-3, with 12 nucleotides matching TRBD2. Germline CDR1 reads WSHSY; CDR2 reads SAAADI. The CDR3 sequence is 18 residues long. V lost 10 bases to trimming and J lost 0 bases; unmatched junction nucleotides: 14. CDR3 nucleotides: TGCGCCACCTCATCGGAACTAGCGGGGGGATATAGCACAGATACGCAGTATTTT. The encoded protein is CATSSELAGGYSTDTQYF.

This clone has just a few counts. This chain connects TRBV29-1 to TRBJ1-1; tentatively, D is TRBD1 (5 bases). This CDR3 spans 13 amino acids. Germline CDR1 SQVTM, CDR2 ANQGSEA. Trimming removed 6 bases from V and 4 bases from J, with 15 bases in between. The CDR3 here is CSVGEGWGTEAFF. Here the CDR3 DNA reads TGCAGCGTAGGGGAGGGGTGGGGCACTGAAGCTTTCTTT.